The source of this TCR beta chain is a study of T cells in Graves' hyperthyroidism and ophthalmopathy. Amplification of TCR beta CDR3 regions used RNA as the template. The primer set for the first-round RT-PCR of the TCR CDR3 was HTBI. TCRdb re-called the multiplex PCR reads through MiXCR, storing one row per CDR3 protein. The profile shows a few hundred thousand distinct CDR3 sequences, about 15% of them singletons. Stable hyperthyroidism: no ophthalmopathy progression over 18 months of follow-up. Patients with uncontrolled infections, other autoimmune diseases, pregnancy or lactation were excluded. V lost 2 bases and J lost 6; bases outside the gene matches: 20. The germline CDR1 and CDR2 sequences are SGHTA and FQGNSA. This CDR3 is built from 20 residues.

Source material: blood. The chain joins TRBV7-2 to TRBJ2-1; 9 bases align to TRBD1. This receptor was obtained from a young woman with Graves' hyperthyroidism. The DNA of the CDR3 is TGTGCCAGCAGCTTAAAGCGTACAGGGGGCGGCGGGGAGCTGGGCAATGAGCAGTTCTTC. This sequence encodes CASSLKRTGGGGELGNEQFF.